The clone carrying this T cell receptor beta chain was counted between two and nine times. Its cognate antigen is unknown. These data come from a study of T cell responses to AZD1222 COVID-19 vaccine. The data were produced by immunoSEQ multiplex PCR, yet TCRdb's version contains in-frame clones alone and is incomplete. The sample yields some 150,000 clones, about 85% seen once. Findings of the study overall: Only 5 or 6 people who got AZD1222 tested seropositive at baseline. Regions 160-218 and 743-854 held dominance among vaccine-associated CD4 TCRs, which spanned spike. Close to half of all spike-specific TCRs reportedly target regions of the variants that are unmutated. A mostly white British donor set with more females was recruited, and clonal diversity was possibly underestimated.

This CDR3 is 12 amino acids long. Trimming removed 5 bases at V and 4 bases at J, with 6 bases between. The TCR comes from an adult who had recovered from COVID-19. The input for sequencing was peripheral blood, taken after recovery from COVID-19. This chain links TRBV12-3 or TRBV12-4 with TRBJ1-5; D is undetermined. The CDR3 region is CASSLLNQPQHF. The CDR3 DNA is TGTGCCAGCAGTCTACTTAATCAGCCCCAGCATTTT.